This T cell receptor beta chain emerged from a study of blood T cell repertoires in COVID-19. Study-wide context: The study drew acute and convalescent COVID-19 samples from the United States, Italy and Spain. T cells, B-cell-depleted T cells, or PBMCs supplied cDNA or gDNA.

In its sample, this clone was seen once. The CDR3 spans 14 residues. Germline V gene sequence: CDR1 MNHEY, CDR2 SVGAGI. Trimming took off 2 bases at V and 8 bases at J, with 12 bases between the two ends. Original methodology: Scientists estimated how many nucleated cells there were by amplifying reference gene primers. Produced via immunoSEQ multiplex PCR; TCRdb's table is partial and in-frame only. Clone size and the V and J calls come from that table; the DNA yielded D and trimming. The sample has roughly 66,000 clones, roughly 82% seen once. The chain has TRBV6-5 and TRBJ1-4, with D perhaps TRBD1 (5 bases). The sequence was obtained from a man in his 60s with acute or convalescent COVID-19. The sequenced sample consisted of peripheral blood. CDR3 in amino acids: CASSYGGAGEKLFF. CDR3 nucleotide sequence: TGTGCCAGCAGTTACGGAGGGGCCGGAGAAAAACTGTTTTTT.